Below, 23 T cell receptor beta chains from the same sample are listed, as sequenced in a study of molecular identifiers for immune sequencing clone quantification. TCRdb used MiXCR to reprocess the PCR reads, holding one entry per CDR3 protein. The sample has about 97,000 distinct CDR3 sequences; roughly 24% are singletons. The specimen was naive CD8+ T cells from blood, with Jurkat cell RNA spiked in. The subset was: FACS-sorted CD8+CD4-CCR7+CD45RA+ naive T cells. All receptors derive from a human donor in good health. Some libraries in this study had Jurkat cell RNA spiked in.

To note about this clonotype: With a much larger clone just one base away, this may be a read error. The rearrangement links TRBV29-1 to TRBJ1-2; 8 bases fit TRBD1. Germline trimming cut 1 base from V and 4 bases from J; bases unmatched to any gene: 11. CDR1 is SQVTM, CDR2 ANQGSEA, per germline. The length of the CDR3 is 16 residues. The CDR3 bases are TGCAGCGTTGAAGGACAGGGGCGGTTTGCTAGCTATGGCTACACCTTC. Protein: CSVEGQGRFASYGYTF.

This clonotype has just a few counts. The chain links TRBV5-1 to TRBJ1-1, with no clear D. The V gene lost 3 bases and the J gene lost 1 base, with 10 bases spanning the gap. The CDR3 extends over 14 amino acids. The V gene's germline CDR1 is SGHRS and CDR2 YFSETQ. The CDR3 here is CASSYDGGNTEAFF. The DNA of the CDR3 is TGCGCCAGCAGCTATGACGGTGGGAACACTGAAGCTTTCTTT.

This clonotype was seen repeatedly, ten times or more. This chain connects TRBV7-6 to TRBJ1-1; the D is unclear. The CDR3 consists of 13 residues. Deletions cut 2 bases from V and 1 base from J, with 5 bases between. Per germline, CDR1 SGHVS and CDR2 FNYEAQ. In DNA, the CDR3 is TGTGCCAGCAGCTTAATGGAGAACACTGAAGCTTTCTTT. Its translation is CASSLMENTEAFF.

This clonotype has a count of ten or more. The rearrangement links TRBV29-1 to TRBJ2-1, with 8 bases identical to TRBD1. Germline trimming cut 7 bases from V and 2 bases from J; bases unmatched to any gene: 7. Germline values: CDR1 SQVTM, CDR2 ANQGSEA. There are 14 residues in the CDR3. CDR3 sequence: CSGTGGSAYNEQFF. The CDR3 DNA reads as TGCAGCGGAACAGGGGGTTCGGCCTACAATGAGCAGTTCTTC.

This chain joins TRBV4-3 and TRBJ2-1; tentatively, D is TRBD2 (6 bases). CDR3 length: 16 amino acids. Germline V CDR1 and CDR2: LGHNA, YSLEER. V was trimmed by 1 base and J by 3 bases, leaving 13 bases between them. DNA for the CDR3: TGCGCCAGCAGCCAAGTGTTCGGGGGTAACTACAATGAGCAGTTCTTC. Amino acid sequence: CASSQVFGGNYNEQFF.

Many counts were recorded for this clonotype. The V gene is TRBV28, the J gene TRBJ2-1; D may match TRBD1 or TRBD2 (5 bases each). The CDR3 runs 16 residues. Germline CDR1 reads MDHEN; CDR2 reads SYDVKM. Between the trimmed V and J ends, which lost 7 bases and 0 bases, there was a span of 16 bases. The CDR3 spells CASTALGGLSYNEQFF. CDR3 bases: TGTGCCAGCACCGCCCTTGGGGGTCTCTCCTACAATGAGCAGTTCTTC.

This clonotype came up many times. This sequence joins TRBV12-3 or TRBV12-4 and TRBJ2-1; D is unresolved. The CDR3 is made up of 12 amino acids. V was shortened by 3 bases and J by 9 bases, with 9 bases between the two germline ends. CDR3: CASSFLGIEQFF. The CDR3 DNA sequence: TGTGCCAGCAGTTTTCTGGGCATTGAGCAGTTCTTC.

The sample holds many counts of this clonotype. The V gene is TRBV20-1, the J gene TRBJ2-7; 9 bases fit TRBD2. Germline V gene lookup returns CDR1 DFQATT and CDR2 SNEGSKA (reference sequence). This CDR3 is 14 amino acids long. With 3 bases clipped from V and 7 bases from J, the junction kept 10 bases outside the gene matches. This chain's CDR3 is CSASRASGINEQYF. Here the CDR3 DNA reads TGCAGTGCTAGTCGGGCTAGCGGGATTAATGAGCAGTACTTC.

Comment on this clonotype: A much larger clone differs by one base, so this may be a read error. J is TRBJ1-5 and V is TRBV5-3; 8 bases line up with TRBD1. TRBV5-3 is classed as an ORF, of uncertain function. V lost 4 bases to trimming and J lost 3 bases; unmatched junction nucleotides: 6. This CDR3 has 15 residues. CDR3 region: CARSRTGWFNQPQHF. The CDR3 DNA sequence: TGTGCCAGAAGCCGGACAGGGTGGTTCAATCAGCCCCAGCATTTT.

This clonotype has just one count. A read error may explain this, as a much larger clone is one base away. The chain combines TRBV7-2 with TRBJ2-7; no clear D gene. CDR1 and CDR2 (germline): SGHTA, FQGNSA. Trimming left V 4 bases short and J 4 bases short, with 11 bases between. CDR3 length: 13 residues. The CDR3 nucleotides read TGTGCCAGCAGCTACGTGCCTGTTTACGAGCAGTACTTC. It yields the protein CASSYVPVYEQYF.

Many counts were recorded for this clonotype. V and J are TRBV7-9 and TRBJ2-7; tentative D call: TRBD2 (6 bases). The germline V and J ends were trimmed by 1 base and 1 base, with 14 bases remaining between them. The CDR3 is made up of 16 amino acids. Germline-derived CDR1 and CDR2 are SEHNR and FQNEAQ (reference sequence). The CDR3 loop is CASSLGGGTISYEQYF. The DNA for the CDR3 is TGTGCCAGCAGCTTAGGCGGCGGGACGATTTCCTACGAGCAGTACTTC.

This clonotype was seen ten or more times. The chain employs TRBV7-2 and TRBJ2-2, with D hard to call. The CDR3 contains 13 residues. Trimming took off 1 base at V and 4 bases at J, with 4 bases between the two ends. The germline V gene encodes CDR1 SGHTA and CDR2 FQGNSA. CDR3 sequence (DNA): TGTGCCAGCAGCTTAGGCAGCACCGGGGAGCTGTTTTTT. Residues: CASSLGSTGELFF.

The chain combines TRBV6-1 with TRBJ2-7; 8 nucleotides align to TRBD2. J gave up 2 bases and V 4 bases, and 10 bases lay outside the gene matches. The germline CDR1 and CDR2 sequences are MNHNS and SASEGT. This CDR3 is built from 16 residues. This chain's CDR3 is CASSARRTSSTYEQYF. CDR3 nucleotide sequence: TGTGCCAGCAGTGCAAGGCGGACTAGCAGCACCTACGAGCAGTACTTC.

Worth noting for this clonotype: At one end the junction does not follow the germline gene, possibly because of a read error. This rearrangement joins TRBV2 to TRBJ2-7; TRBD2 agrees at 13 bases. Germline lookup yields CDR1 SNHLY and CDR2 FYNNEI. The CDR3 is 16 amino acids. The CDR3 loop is CATRTSGGLRVSAQCF. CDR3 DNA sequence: TGTGCCACCAGGACTAGCGGGGGCTTGAGGGTCTCCGCGCAGTGCTTC.

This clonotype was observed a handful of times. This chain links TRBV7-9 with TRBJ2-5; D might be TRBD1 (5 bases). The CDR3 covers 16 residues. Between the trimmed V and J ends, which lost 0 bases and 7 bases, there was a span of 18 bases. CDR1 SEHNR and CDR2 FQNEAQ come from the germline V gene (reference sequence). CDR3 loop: CASSLAIQGPQGTQYF. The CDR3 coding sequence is TGTGCCAGCAGCTTAGCGATCCAGGGTCCCCAGGGGACCCAGTACTTC.

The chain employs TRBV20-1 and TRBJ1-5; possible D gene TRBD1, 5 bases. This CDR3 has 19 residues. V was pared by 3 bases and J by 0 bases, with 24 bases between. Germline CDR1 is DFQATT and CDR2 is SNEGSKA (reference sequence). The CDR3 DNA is TGCAGTGCTAGGGACCCCGGGGCGCACGGGCATTATAGCAATCAGCCCCAGCATTTT. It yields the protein CSARDPGAHGHYSNQPQHF.

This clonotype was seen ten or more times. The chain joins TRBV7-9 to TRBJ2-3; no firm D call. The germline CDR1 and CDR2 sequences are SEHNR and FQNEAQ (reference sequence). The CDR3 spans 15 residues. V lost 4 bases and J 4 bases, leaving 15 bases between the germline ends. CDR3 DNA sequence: TGTGCCAGCAGCTCGACACCTTATAACGCAGATACGCAGTATTTT. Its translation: CASSSTPYNADTQYF.

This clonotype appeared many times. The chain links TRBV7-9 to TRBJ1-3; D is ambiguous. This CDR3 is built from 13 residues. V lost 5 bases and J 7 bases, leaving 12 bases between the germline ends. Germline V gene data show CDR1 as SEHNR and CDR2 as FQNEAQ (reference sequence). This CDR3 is CASSQPARNTIYF. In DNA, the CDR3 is TGTGCCAGCAGCCAACCAGCACGGAACACCATATATTTT. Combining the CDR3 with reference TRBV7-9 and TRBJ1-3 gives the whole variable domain DTGVSQNPRHKITKRGQNVTFRCDPISEHNRLYWYRQTLGQGPEFLTYFQNEAQLEKSRLLSDRFSAERPKGSFSTLEIQRTEQGDSAMYLCASSQPARNTIYFGEGSWLTVV.

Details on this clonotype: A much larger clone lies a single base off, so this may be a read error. CDR3 loop: CASSLSFLPPPNQPQHF. CDR3 nucleotides: TGTGCCAGCAGCTTATCGTTCCTCCCCCCCCCAAATCAGCCCCAGCATTTT. The chain employs TRBV11-3 and TRBJ1-5; no definite D call. This CDR3 contains 17 residues. V lost 2 bases and J lost 4, with 18 bases in between. Germline V gene data show CDR1 as SGHNT and CDR2 as YENEEA.

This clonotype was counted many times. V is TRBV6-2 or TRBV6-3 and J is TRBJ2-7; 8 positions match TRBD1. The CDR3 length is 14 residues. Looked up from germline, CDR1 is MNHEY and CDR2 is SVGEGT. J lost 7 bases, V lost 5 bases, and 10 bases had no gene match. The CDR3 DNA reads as TGTGCCAGCAGTCAACGACAGGGGCTTGGTGAGCAGTACTTC. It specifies CASSQRQGLGEQYF.

The CDR3 spells CSARDRGRASPETQYF. The CDR3, as DNA: TGCAGTGCTAGAGATCGAGGGAGAGCTAGCCCGGAGACCCAGTACTTC. The rearrangement uses TRBV20-1 and TRBJ2-5, with D perhaps TRBD2 (5 bases). The germline V gene has CDR1 DFQATT and CDR2 SNEGSKA (reference sequence). The CDR3 consists of 16 residues. V shed 0 bases and J shed 5 bases, with 19 bases lying between them.

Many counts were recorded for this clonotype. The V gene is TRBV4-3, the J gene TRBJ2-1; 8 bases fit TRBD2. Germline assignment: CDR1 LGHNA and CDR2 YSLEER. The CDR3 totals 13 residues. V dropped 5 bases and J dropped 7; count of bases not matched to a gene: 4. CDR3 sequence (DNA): TGCGCCAGCAGCAGCGGGAGACGGAATGAGCAGTTCTTC. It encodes CASSSGRRNEQFF.

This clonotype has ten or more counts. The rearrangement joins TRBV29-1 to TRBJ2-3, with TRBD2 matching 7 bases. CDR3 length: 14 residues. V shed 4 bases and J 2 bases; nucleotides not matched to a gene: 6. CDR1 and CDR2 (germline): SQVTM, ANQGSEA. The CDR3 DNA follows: TGCAGCGTTGTAGCTAGCGGATACACAGATACGCAGTATTTT. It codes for CSVVASGYTDTQYF.